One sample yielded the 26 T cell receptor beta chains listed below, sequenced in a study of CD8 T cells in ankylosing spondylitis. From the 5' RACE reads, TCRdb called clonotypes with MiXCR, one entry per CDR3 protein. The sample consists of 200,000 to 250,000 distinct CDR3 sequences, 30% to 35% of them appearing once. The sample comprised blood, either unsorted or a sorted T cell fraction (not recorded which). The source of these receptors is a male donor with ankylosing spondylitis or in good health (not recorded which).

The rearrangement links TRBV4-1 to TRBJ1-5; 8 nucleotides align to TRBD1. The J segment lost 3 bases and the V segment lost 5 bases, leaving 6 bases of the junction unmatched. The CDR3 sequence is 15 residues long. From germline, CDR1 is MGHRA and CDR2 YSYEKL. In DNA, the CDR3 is TGCGCCAGCAGCGACGGGACAGGCTACAATCAGCCCCAGCATTTT. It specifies CASSDGTGYNQPQHF.

The CDR3 loop is CASSSGQGRGEQFF. The CDR3 DNA is TGTGCCAGCAGCTCGGGACAGGGAAGAGGTGAGCAGTTCTTC. This chain links TRBV7-3 with TRBJ2-1; TRBD1 agrees at 9 bases. V lost 4 bases and J lost 9; bases outside the gene matches: 7. The CDR3 spans 14 residues. Germline CDR1 is SGHTA and CDR2 is FQGTGA.

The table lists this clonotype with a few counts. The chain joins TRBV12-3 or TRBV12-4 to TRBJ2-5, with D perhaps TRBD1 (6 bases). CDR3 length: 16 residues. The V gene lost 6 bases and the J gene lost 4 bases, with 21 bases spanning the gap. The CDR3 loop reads CASRLAPGQHRETQYF. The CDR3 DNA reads TGTGCCAGCAGGCTCGCCCCCGGACAGCACCGAGAGACCCAGTACTTC.

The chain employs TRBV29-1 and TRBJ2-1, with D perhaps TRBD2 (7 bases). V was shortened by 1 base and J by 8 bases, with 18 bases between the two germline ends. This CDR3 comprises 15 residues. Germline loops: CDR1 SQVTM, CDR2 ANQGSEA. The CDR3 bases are TGCAGCGTTGAAGGGCAAAACAGGGAGGGGGATGAGCAGTTCTTC. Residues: CSVEGQNREGDEQFF.

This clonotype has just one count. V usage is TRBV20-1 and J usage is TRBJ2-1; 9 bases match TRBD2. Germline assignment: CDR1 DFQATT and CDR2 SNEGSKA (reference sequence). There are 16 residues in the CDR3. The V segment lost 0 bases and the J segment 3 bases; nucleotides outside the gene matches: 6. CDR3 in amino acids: CSARDAASGDYNEQFF. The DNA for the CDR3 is TGCAGTGCTAGAGATGCGGCTAGCGGGGACTACAATGAGCAGTTCTTC.

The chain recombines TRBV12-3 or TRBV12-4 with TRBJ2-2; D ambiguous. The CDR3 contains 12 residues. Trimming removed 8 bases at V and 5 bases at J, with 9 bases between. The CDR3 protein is CASQTLTGELFF. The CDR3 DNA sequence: TGTGCCAGCCAGACGCTGACCGGGGAGCTGTTTTTT.

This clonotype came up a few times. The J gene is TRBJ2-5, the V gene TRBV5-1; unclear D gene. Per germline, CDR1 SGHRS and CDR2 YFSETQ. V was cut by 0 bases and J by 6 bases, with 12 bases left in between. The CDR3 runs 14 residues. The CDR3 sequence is CASSLDGGGKTQYF. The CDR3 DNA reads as TGCGCCAGCAGCTTGGACGGCGGTGGGAAGACCCAGTACTTC. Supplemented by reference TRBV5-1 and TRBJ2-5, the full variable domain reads KAGVTQTPRYLIKTRGQQVTLSCSPISGHRSVSWYQQTPGQGLQFLFEYFSETQRNKGNFPGRFSGRQFSNSRSEMNVSTLELGDSALYLCASSLDGGGKTQYFGPGTRLLVL.

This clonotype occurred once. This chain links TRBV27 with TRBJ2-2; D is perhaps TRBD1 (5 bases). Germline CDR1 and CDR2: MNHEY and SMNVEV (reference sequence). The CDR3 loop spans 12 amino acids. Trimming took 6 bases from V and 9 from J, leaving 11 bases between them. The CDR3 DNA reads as TGTGCCAGCAGCGACAGATCCCGGGAGCTGTTTTTT. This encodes CASSDRSRELFF.

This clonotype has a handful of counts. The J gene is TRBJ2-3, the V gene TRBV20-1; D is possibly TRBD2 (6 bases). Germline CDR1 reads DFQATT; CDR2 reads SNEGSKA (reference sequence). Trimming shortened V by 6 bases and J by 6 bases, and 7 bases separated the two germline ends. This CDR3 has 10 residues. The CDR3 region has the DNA TGCAGTGCCGGGGGTGATACGCAGTATTTT. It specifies CSAGGDTQYF.

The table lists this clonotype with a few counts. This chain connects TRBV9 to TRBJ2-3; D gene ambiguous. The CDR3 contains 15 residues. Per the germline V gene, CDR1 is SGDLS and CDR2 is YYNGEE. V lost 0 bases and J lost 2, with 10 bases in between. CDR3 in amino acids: CASSVGPGYTDTQYF. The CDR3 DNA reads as TGTGCCAGCAGCGTAGGGCCCGGATACACAGATACGCAGTATTTT.

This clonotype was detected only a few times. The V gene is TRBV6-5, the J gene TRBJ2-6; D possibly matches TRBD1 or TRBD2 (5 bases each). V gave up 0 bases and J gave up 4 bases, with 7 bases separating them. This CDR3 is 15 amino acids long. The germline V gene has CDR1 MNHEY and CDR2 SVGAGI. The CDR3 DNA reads TGTGCCAGCAGTTACTCGGGGACCGGGGCCAACGTCCTGACTTTC. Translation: CASSYSGTGANVLTF.

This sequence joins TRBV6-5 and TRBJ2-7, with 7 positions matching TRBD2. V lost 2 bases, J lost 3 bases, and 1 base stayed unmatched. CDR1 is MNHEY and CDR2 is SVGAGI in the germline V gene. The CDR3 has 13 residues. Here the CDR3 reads CASSYGEGYEQYF. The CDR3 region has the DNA TGTGCCAGCAGTTACGGGGAGGGCTACGAGCAGTACTTC.

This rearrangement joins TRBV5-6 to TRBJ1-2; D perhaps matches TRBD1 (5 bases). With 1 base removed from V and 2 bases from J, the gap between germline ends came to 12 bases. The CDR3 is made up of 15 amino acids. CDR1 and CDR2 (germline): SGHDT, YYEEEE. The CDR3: CASSLWDGVNYGYTF. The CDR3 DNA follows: TGTGCCAGCAGCTTGTGGGACGGAGTCAACTATGGCTACACCTTC.

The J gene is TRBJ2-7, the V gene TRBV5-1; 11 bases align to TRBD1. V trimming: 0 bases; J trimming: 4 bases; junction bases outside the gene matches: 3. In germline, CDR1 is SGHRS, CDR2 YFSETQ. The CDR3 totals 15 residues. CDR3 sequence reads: CASSLAGDRGYEQYF. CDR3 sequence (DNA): TGCGCCAGCAGCTTGGCCGGGGACAGGGGGTACGAGCAGTACTTC.

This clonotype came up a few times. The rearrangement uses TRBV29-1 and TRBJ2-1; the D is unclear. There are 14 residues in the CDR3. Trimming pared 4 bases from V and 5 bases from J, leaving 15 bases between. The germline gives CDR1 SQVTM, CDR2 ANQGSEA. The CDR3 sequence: CSVAPDRANNEQFF. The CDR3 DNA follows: TGCAGCGTTGCTCCGGACCGCGCCAACAATGAGCAGTTCTTC.

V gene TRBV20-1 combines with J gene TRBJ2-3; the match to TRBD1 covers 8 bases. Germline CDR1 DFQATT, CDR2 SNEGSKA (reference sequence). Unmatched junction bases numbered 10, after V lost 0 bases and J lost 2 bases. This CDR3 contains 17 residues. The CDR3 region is CSARDWARGQVTDTQYF. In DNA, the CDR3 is TGCAGTGCTAGAGATTGGGCCAGGGGGCAGGTCACAGATACGCAGTATTTT.

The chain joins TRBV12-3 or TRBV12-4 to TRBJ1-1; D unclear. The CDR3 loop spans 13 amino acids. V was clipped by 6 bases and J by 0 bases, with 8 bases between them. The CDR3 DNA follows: TGTGCCAGCAGCCCCGACTTGAACACTGAAGCTTTCTTT. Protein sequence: CASSPDLNTEAFF.

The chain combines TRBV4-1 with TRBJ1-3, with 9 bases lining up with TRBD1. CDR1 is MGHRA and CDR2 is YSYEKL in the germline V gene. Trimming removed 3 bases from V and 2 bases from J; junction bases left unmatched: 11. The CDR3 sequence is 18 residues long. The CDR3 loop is CASSQPFPGQGPGNTIYF. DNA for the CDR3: TGCGCCAGCAGCCAGCCTTTTCCGGGACAGGGACCTGGAAACACCATATATTTT.

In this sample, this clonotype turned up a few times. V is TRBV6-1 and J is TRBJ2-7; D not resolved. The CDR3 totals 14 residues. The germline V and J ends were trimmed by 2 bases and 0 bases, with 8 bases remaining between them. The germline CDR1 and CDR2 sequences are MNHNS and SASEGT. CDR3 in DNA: TGTGCCAGCAGTGAATTTAAGTACTCCTACGAGCAGTACTTC. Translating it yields CASSEFKYSYEQYF.

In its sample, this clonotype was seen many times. The CDR3 is CASRSVVRSTEAFF. CDR3 bases: TGTGCCAGCAGGAGTGTCGTACGGAGCACTGAAGCTTTCTTT. This chain joins TRBV6-1 and TRBJ1-1; D unresolved. This CDR3 region has 14 residues. CDR1 is MNHNS, CDR2 SASEGT, per germline. V dropped 6 bases and J dropped 4 bases, with 15 bases sitting between them.

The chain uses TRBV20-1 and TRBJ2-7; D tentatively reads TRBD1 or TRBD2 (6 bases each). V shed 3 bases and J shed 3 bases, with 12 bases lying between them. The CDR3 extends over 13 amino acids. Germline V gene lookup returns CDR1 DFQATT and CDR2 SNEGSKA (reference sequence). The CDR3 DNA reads TGCAGTGCTAGGCCCGGGGGCCGCTACGAGCAGTACTTC. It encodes CSARPGGRYEQYF.

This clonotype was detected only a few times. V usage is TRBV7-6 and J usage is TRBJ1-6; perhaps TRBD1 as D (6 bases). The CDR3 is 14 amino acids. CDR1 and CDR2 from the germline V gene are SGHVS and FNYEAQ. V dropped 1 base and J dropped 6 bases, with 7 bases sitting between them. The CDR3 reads CASSLDRANSPLHF. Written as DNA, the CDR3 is TGTGCCAGCAGCTTAGACAGGGCTAATTCACCCCTCCACTTT.

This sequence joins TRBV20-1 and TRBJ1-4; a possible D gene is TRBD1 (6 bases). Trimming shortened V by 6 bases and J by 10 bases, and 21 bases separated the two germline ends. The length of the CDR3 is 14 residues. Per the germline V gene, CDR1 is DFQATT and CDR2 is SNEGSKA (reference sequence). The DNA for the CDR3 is TGCAGTGCGACACGAGGGGGGGTGGCAGGAAAACTGTTTTTT. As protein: CSATRGGVAGKLFF.

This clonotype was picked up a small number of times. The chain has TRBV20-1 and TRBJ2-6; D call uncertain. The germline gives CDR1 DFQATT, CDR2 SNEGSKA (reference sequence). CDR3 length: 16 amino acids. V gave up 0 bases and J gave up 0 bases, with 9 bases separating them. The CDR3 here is CSARDLENSGANVLTF. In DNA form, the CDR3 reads TGCAGTGCTAGAGATCTAGAGAACTCTGGGGCCAACGTCCTGACTTTC.

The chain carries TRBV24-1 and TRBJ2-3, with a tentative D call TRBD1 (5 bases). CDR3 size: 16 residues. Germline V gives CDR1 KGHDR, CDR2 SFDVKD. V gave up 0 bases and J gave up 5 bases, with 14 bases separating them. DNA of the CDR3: TGTGCCACCAGTGATTTGGGCAGGGCGCGTGGAGATACGCAGTATTTT. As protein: CATSDLGRARGDTQYF.

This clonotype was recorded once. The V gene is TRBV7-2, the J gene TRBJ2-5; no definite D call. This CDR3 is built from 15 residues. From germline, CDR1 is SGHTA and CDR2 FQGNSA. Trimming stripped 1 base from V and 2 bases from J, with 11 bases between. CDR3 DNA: TGTGCCAGCAGCTTAGGGGTCAGCCGACAAGAGACCCAGTACTTC. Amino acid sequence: CASSLGVSRQETQYF.